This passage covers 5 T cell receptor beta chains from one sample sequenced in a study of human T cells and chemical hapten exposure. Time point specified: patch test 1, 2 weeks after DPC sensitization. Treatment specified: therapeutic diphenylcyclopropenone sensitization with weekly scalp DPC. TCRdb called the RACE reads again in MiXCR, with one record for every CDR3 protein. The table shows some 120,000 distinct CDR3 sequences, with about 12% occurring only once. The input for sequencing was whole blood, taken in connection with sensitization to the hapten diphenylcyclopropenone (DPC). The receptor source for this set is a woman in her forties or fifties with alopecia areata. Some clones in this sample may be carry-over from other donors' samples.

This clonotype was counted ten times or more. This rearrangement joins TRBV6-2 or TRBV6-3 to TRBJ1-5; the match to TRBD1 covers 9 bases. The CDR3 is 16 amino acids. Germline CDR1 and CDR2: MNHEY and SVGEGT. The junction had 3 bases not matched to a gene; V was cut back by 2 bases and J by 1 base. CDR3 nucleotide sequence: TGTGCCAGCAGTTACCCGGGACAGGGCAGCAATCAGCCCCAGCATTTT. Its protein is CASSYPGQGSNQPQHF.

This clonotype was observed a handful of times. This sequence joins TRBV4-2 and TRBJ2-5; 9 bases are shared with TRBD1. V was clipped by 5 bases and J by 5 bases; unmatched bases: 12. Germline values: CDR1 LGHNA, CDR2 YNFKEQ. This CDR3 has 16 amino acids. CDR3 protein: CASSYNSGTGLETQYF. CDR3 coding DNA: TGTGCCAGCAGCTACAACTCCGGGACAGGGCTGGAGACCCAGTACTTC.

The CDR3 region has the DNA TGCAGCGCAGTTACAGGCGGACTAGAGCAGTTCTTC. Translation: CSAVTGGLEQFF. J is TRBJ2-1 and V is TRBV29-1; the D gene is possibly TRBD2 (6 bases). With 7 bases removed from V and 10 bases from J, the gap between germline ends came to 17 bases. CDR1 and CDR2 (germline): SQVTM, ANQGSEA. The CDR3 extends over 12 amino acids.

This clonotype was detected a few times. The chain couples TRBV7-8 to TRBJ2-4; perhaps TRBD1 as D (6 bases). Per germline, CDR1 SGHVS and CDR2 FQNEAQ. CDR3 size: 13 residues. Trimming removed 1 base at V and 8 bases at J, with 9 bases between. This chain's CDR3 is CASSLVQGDIQYF. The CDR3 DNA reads TGTGCCAGCAGCTTAGTACAGGGAGACATTCAGTACTTC.

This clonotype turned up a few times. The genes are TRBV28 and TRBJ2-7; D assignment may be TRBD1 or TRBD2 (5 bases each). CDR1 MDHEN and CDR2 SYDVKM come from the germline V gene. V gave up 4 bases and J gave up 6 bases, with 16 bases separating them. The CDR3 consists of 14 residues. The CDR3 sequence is CASSSGTGRSEQYF. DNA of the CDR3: TGTGCCAGCAGTTCCGGGACCGGGCGTAGCGAGCAGTACTTC.